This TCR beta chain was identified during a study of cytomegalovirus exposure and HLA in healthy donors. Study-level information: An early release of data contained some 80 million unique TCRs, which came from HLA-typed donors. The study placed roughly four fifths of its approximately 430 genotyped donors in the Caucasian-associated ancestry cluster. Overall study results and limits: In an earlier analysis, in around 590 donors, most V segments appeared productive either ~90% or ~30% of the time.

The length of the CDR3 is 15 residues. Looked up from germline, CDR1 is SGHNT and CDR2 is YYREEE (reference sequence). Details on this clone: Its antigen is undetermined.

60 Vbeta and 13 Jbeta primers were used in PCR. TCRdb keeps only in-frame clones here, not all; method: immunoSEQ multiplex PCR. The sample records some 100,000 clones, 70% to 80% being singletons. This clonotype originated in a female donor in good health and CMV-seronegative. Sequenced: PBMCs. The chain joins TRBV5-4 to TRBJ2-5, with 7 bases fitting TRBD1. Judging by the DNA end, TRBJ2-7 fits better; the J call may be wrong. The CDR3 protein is CASSFRGRGKDEQYF. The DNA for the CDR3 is TGTGCCAGCAGCTTTAGGGGCAGGGGGAAGGACGAGCAGTACTTC.